The 21 T cell receptor beta chains in this list originate from one sample, sequenced in a study of cytomegalovirus exposure and HLA in healthy donors. Primers for the PCR totalled 60 Vbeta and 13 Jbeta. This table comes from immunoSEQ multiplex PCR, and its TCRdb copy is limited to in-frame clones, with some not included. The data show about 62,000 clones, with more than 70% seen just once and approximately 5% held by the top ten. Sequencing was performed on PBMCs. The receptor source for this set is a woman aged 25 to 39 in good health and CMV-seronegative.

V usage is TRBV5-5 and J usage is TRBJ2-1; 9 bases match TRBD1. The CDR3 runs to 16 residues. The junction had 10 bases not matched to a gene; V was cut back by 3 bases and J by 6 bases. CDR1 is SGHKS and CDR2 is YYEKEE in the germline V gene (reference sequence). CDR3 in DNA: TGTGCCAGCAGCTCGCGAACAGGGGGCGATATCAATGAGCAGTTCTTC. It encodes CASSSRTGGDINEQFF.

The V call is TRBV6-5, the J call TRBJ1-5; no clear D gene. Germline CDR1 MNHEY, CDR2 SVGAGI. The CDR3 sequence is 12 residues long. The V gene lost 4 bases and the J gene lost 4 bases, with 5 bases spanning the gap. The CDR3 nucleotides are TGTGCCAGCAGTTCTAATAATCAGCCCCAGCATTTT. Protein sequence: CASSSNNQPQHF.

The chain joins TRBV7-6 to TRBJ2-1, with D tentatively TRBD1 (6 bases). The CDR3 consists of 16 residues. Germline CDR1 reads SGHVS; CDR2 reads FNYEAQ. The V gene lost 4 bases and the J gene lost 8 bases, with 21 bases spanning the gap. In DNA form, the CDR3 reads TGTGCCAGCAGCTCCGACCGGGACACACCCCTCGATGAGCAGTTCTTC. It translates to CASSSDRDTPLDEQFF.

The chain employs TRBV21-1 and TRBJ1-1; the DNA was not compared with TRBD1, the D call given in the table. TRBV21-1 is assigned pseudogene status. The CDR3 extends over 15 amino acids. The CDR3 protein is CASSNERDRTTEAFF. DNA for the CDR3: TGTGCCAGCAGCAACGAGCGGGACAGGACGACTGAAGCTTTCTTT.

This rearrangement joins TRBV27 to TRBJ2-5, with D possibly TRBD1 on 6 matching bases. With 4 bases removed from V and 5 bases from J, the gap between germline ends came to 11 bases. CDR1 is MNHEY, CDR2 SMNVEV, per germline (reference sequence). CDR3 length equals 13 residues. CDR3: CASSWGTLETQYF. The DNA of the CDR3 is TGTGCCAGCAGTTGGGGGACACTGGAGACCCAGTACTTC.

The chain employs TRBV9 and TRBJ1-4; D might be TRBD1 (5 bases). Germline assignment: CDR1 SGDLS and CDR2 YYNGEE. The germline V and J ends were trimmed by 1 base and 0 bases, with 7 bases remaining between them. CDR3 length: 15 residues. The CDR3, as DNA: TGTGCCAGCAGCGTACAGGGCTCAACTAATGAAAAACTGTTTTTT. Protein: CASSVQGSTNEKLFF.

The chain has TRBV5-1 and TRBJ2-7; 10 positions agree with TRBD1. This CDR3 contains 14 residues. V shed 4 bases and J 5 bases; nucleotides not matched to a gene: 6. Germline CDR1 is SGHRS and CDR2 is YFSETQ. DNA for the CDR3: TGCGCCAGCAGCCCCGACAGGGGGCCTGACGAGCAGTACTTC. Translated: CASSPDRGPDEQYF. The full variable domain, completed using reference TRBV5-1 and TRBJ2-7, is KAGVTQTPRYLIKTRGQQVTLSCSPISGHRSVSWYQQTPGQGLQFLFEYFSETQRNKGNFPGRFSGRQFSNSRSEMNVSTLELGDSALYLCASSPDRGPDEQYFGPGTRLTVT.

J is TRBJ2-1 and V is TRBV13, with TRBD2 as a possible D gene (6 bases). V lost 10 bases and J 0 bases, leaving 16 bases between the germline ends. The length of the CDR3 is 15 residues. Germline CDR1 and CDR2: PRHDT and FYEKMQ (reference sequence). CDR3 sequence: CATLLRGGSYNEQFF. Here the CDR3 DNA reads TGTGCCACTCTCCTTCGGGGAGGCTCCTACAATGAGCAGTTCTTC.

The table lists this clone with a count of one. The chain carries TRBV19 and TRBJ2-5; D unresolved. The germline V gene has CDR1 LNHDA and CDR2 SQIVND (reference sequence). V lost 5 bases, J lost 4 bases, and 11 bases lay in between. The CDR3 extends over 13 amino acids. The CDR3 here is CASSRPDLETQYF. CDR3 coding DNA: TGTGCCAGTAGTCGTCCAGATTTAGAGACCCAGTACTTC.

This chain links TRBV19 with TRBJ2-2; 8 positions match TRBD1. Unmatched junction bases numbered 17, after V lost 7 bases and J lost 4 bases. The germline gives CDR1 LNHDA, CDR2 SQIVND (reference sequence). The CDR3 is made up of 18 amino acids. CDR3: CASTKTTGVGSGTGELFF. DNA for the CDR3: TGTGCCAGTACCAAAACGACAGGGGTTGGCTCCGGCACCGGGGAGCTGTTTTTT.

V is TRBV28 and J is TRBJ1-2; TRBD1 agrees at 9 bases. Germline V gene data show CDR1 as MDHEN and CDR2 as SYDVKM. With 10 bases clipped from V and 8 bases from J, the junction kept 11 bases outside the gene matches. The CDR3 runs to 13 residues. This CDR3 is CATLWDRARGYTF. CDR3 DNA sequence: TGTGCCACCCTATGGGACAGGGCGAGGGGCTACACCTTC.

The chain links TRBV30 to TRBJ2-1; D might be TRBD2 (6 bases). The CDR3 loop spans 11 amino acids. V was pared by 7 bases and J by 6 bases, with 10 bases between. The germline V gene encodes CDR1 GTSNPN and CDR2 SVGIG (reference sequence). CDR3 DNA: TGTGCCTCGCCGGGGGTCAATGAGCAGTTCTTC. Amino acids: CASPGVNEQFF.

The chain couples TRBV29-1 to TRBJ2-2; 10 bases agree with TRBD1. The CDR3 spans 17 residues. The V gene end was trimmed by 4 bases and the J gene end by 1 base; junction bases not matched to a gene: 9. Per the germline V gene, CDR1 is SQVTM and CDR2 is ANQGSEA. The CDR3, as DNA: TGCAGCGTTGCCCGACTGACAGGGGGCTTGAACACCGGGGAGCTGTTTTTT. This translates into CSVARLTGGLNTGELFF.

This clone was seen only a few times. This sequence joins TRBV29-1 and TRBJ1-1; D gene uncertain. Looked up from germline, CDR1 is SQVTM and CDR2 is ANQGSEA. There are 12 residues in the CDR3. Trimming took off 0 bases at V and 9 bases at J, with 11 bases between the two ends. The CDR3 region is CSVEERPFKAFF. CDR3 DNA sequence: TGCAGCGTTGAAGAGAGGCCATTCAAAGCTTTCTTT.

The chain combines TRBV10-3 with TRBJ2-7; D possibly corresponds to TRBD2 (6 bases). V lost 6 bases and J lost 0, with 18 bases in between. CDR1 and CDR2 from the germline V gene are ENHRY and SYGVKD. The CDR3 consists of 16 residues. The CDR3 sequence: CAISSGAGGNSYEQYF. In DNA, the CDR3 is TGTGCCATCAGCTCTGGTGCCGGAGGGAACTCCTACGAGCAGTACTTC.

The V gene is TRBV29-1, the J gene TRBJ2-3, with TRBD1 identical over 9 bases. The germline V gene encodes CDR1 SQVTM and CDR2 ANQGSEA. Trimming removed 4 bases from V and 4 bases from J; junction bases left unmatched: 3. This CDR3 spans 13 amino acids. CDR3 nucleotides: TGCAGCGTTGGGACAGGGGCGGCAGATACGCAGTATTTT. Translating it yields CSVGTGAADTQYF.

The rearrangement links TRBV10-3 to TRBJ2-1; D might be TRBD2 (5 bases). This CDR3 has 12 residues. Deletions cut 6 bases from V and 8 bases from J, with 11 bases between. Germline V gene sequence: CDR1 ENHRY, CDR2 SYGVKD. The DNA of the CDR3 is TGTGCCATCAGCCTGAGGGTGGATGAGCAGTTCTTC. It specifies CAISLRVDEQFF.

The chain links TRBV10-3 to TRBJ1-5; TRBD1 matches 8 bases. There are 14 residues in the CDR3. Germline V gene lookup returns CDR1 ENHRY and CDR2 SYGVKD. V dropped 5 bases and J dropped 6; count of bases not matched to a gene: 6. CDR3 sequence (DNA): TGTGCCATCAGTTCTAACAGGGGGAGTCAGCCCCAGCATTTT. Translated, it gives CAISSNRGSQPQHF.

V is TRBV27 and J is TRBJ2-2; TRBD2 aligns across 10 bases. Unmatched junction bases numbered 3, after V lost 5 bases and J lost 0 bases. The CDR3 contains 16 residues. Germline V CDR1 and CDR2: MNHEY, SMNVEV (reference sequence). This CDR3 reads CASSPSGRANTGELFF. In DNA, the CDR3 is TGTGCCAGCAGTCCAAGCGGGAGGGCGAACACCGGGGAGCTGTTTTTT.

This clone appeared a single time. The rearrangement links TRBV2 to TRBJ1-4; TRBD1 is a possible D gene (6 bases). CDR3 length: 13 residues. The germline V gene encodes CDR1 SNHLY and CDR2 FYNNEI. The ends were cut back, 10 bases at V and 4 bases at J, with 13 bases in the middle. The CDR3 region is CATLGQLNEKLFF. CDR3 sequence (DNA): TGTGCCACCCTCGGACAGCTTAATGAAAAACTGTTTTTT.

The chain links TRBV27 to TRBJ1-2; TRBD1 might be the D (6 bases). The germline V and J ends were trimmed by 8 bases and 4 bases, with 14 bases remaining between them. The CDR3 consists of 13 residues. Germline V gene sequence: CDR1 MNHEY, CDR2 SMNVEV (reference sequence). The CDR3 sequence: CASSLRGSYGYTF. The DNA of the CDR3 is TGTGCCAGCTCGCTCAGGGGAAGCTATGGCTACACCTTC.